The 2 T cell receptor beta chains listed next were all sequenced from one sample in a study of T cell repertoires in cytomegalovirus infection. These receptors lack a known antigen. TCRdb ran MiXCR on the reads and lists one entry per CDR3 protein. The data contain approximately 56,000 distinct CDR3 sequences, about 20% of them singletons. Sequenced here: CD8+ T cells from cultured PBMCs, sampled from culture after CMV antigen stimulation. These receptors came from a human donor in good health (CMV status not recorded). Some clones in this sample may be carry-over from other donors' samples.

The chain joins TRBV5-4 to TRBJ1-4, with TRBD1 matching 7 bases. The trim removed 2 bases at V and 5 bases at J, leaving 3 bases unmatched. This CDR3 spans 14 amino acids. Germline V lookup: CDR1 SGHNT, CDR2 YYREEE (reference sequence). The CDR3 loop is CASSFQGGNEKLFF. Here the CDR3 DNA reads TGTGCCAGCAGCTTTCAGGGGGGAAATGAAAAACTGTTTTTT. Based on the CDR3 plus reference TRBV5-4 and TRBJ1-4, the full variable domain is ETGVTQSPTHLIKTRGQQVTLRCSSQSGHNTVSWYQQALGQGPQFIFQYYREEENGRGNFPPRFSGLQFPNYSSELNVNALELDDSALYLCASSFQGGNEKLFFGSGTQLSVL.

There are a few counts of this clonotype. The rearrangement joins TRBV4-3 to TRBJ2-7; D is ambiguous. Germline assignment: CDR1 LGHNA and CDR2 YSLEER. The CDR3 spans 14 residues. V was clipped by 4 bases and J by 0 bases, with 10 bases between them. CDR3 region: CASSPRVSSYEQYF. The CDR3 nucleotides are TGCGCCAGCAGCCCTAGGGTGAGCTCCTACGAGCAGTACTTC.